The clone carrying this T cell receptor (beta chain) was counted between two and nine times. Its antigen remains unknown. Data came from immunoSEQ multiplex PCR; TCRdb stores just in-frame clones and leaves some out. Of millions of clones in the sample, less than 95% were seen once. This entry comes from a study of shared clonotypes between healthy human individuals. Naive CD8 cells lacked CD45RO and underwent positive selection for CCR7, leaving out terminally differentiated effector memory CD45RA+ cells. Within Nashville, Tennessee resided all donors, each a Caucasian adult. This CDR3 is 14 amino acids long. CDR1 is SGDLS, CDR2 YYNGEE, per germline. Trimming at V came to 4 bases and at J to 14 bases, leaving 10 bases not matched to a gene. Study-wide results and caveats: Naive CD4 clonotype sharing across a few donors was 4% to 5%.

This clonotype originated in a man aged 18 to 29 in good health. The chain couples TRBV9 to TRBJ1-6; 9 bases agree with TRBD1. The sequenced material came from naive CD8+ T cells sorted from blood. The chain's CDR3 is CASSLGQGIEALHF. CDR3 nucleotides: TGTGCCAGCAGCCTAGGACAGGGGATCGAGGCCCTCCACTTT.